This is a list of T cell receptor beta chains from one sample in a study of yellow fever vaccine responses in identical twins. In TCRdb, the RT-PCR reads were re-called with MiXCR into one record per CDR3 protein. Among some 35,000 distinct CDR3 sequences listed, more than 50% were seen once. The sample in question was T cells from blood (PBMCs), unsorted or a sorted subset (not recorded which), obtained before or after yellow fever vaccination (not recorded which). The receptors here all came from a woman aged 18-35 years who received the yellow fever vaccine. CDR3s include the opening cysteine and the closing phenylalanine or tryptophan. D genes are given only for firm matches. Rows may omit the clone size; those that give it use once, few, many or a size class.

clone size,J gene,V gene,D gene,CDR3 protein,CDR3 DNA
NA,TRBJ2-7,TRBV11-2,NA,CASSRDGYEQYF,TGTGCCAGCAGCCGGGACGGCTACGAGCAGTACTTC
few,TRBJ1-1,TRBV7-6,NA,CASSLGGENTEAFF,TGTGCCAGCAGCTTAGGGGGGGAGAACACTGAAGCTTTCTTT
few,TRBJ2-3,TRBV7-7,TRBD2,CASSPIGLDGTQYF,TGTGCCAGCAGCCCCATCGGACTAGACGGAACGCAGTATTTT
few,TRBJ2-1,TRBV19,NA,CASSLINEQFF,TGTGCCAGTAGTCTAATAAATGAGCAGTTCTTC
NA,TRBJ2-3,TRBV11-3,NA,CASSFSLGGTPDTQYF,TGTGCCAGCAGTTTCTCACTAGGGGGGACCCCGGATACGCAGTATTTT
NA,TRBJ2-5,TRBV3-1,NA,CASSHKQGLETQYF,TGTGCCAGCAGCCATAAGCAGGGCTTAGAGACCCAGTACTTC
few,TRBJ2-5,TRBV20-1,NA,CSARVPNQETQYF,TGCAGTGCTAGAGTTCCAAACCAAGAGACCCAGTACTTC
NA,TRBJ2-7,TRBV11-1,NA,CASTPLWEQYF,TGTGCCAGCACCCCTCTGTGGGAGCAGTACTTC
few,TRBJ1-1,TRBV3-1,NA,CASSQALRAGTNTEAFF,TGTGCCAGCAGCCAAGCCTTGCGGGCAGGGACGAACACTGAAGCTTTCTTT
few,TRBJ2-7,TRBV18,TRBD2,CASSPGLAGGYEQYF,TGTGCCAGCTCACCAGGACTAGCGGGAGGGTACGAGCAGTACTTC
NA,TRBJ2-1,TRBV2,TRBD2,CASSRLALDNEQFF,TGTGCCAGCAGTCGACTAGCACTCGACAATGAGCAGTTCTTC
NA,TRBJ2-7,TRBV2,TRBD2,CASSGLAGGTYEQYF,TGTGCCAGCAGTGGACTAGCGGGAGGTACTTACGAGCAGTACTTC
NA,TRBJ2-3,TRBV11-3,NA,CASSLRGSDTQYF,TGTGCCAGCAGCTTAAGGGGTTCAGATACGCAGTATTTT
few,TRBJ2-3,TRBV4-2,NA,CASSQGFGEADTQYF,TGTGCCAGCAGCCAAGGTTTCGGGGAGGCAGATACGCAGTATTTT
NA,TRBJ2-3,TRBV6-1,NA,CASNMGVADTQYF,TGTGCCAGCAACATGGGGGTGGCAGATACGCAGTATTTT
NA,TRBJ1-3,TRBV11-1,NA,CASSLEPGHGNTIYF,TGTGCCAGCAGCTTAGAGCCCGGGCATGGAAACACCATATATTTT
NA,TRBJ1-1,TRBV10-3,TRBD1,CATALGTGVTEAFF,TGTGCCACCGCGCTCGGGACAGGGGTCACTGAAGCTTTCTTT
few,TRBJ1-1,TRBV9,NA,CASSAGSLNTEAFF,TGTGCCAGCAGCGCCGGGAGCCTGAACACTGAAGCTTTCTTT